These 5 T cell receptor beta chains originate from one sample sequenced in a study of vaccination effects on CD4 cells after COVID-19 (dated by TCRdb to between 2021 and 2022). Antigens of these TCRs are unknown. The library relied on the immunoSEQ multiplex PCR assay. Not all clones reach the TCRdb copy of this immuneACCESS table, which keeps in-frame sequences only. Checked studies attribute under half of the gap to unresolved V genes and leave the rest unexplained. For this sample the table gives 35,000 to 40,000 clones, of which 66% were detected only once. 15% of the sample rests with the top ten. In the ViraFEST assay, PBMC were stimulated with viral peptide pools, and TCR sequencing was then used to find antigen-specific CD4+ T cell clonotypes based on their expansion. After around 11 days of culture, CD4+ T cells were isolated with the EasySep CD4+ T cell isolation kit. None of the healthy vaccine recipients had a prior SARS-CoV-2 infection, which was confirmed by nucleocapsid antibody tests that came back negative both before and after vaccination.

Source: CD4+ T cells from PBMCs cultured with HCoV-OC43 spike peptides, taken before COVID-19 vaccination. The cell subset or site label for this specimen denotes: HCoV-OC43 spike overlapping peptide pool stimulation. The receptors derive from a human donor who received a COVID-19 vaccine.

The chain joins TRBV4-2 to TRBJ2-3; 7 nucleotides align to TRBD2. This CDR3 is built from 17 residues. Germline CDR1 is LGHNA and CDR2 is YNFKEQ. V dropped 1 base and J dropped 4; count of bases not matched to a gene: 11. The CDR3 DNA reads TGTGCCAGCAGCCAAGGGATCAACGGGAGGTCAGCAGATACGCAGTATTTT. The encoded protein is CASSQGINGRSADTQYF.

The V call is TRBV29-1, the J call TRBJ2-6; no reliable D call. CDR1 is SQVTM, CDR2 ANQGSEA, per germline. This CDR3 is built from 14 residues. The V and J ends lost 2 bases and 0 bases respectively, with 5 bases between them. DNA for the CDR3: TGCAGCGTTGAACGGGTCTCTGGGGCCAACGTCCTGACTTTC. This sequence encodes CSVERVSGANVLTF. Using reference TRBV29-1 and TRBJ2-6 for the parts outside the CDR3, the full variable domain is SAVISQKPSRDICQRGTSLTIQCQVDSQVTMMFWYRQQPGQSLTLIATANQGSEATYESGFVIDKFPISRPNLTFSTLTVSNMSPEDSSIYLCSVERVSGANVLTFGAGSRLTVL.

The chain links TRBV27 to TRBJ2-7; D unclear. Trimming stripped 7 bases from V and 0 bases from J, with 19 bases between. Per the germline V gene, CDR1 is MNHEY and CDR2 is SMNVEV (reference sequence). The CDR3 runs to 16 residues. CDR3 bases: TGTGCCAGCAATCGGCAAAGGACGGACGTCTCCTACGAGCAGTACTTC. Residues: CASNRQRTDVSYEQYF.

The chain carries TRBV21-1 and TRBJ2-7; the D call TRBD2 from the table was never checked on the DNA. TRBV21-1 is labeled a pseudogene. This CDR3 comprises 18 residues. The CDR3 sequence is CASSKDLSGPASSYEQYF. The CDR3 DNA sequence: TGTGCCAGCAGCAAAGATTTGAGCGGGCCTGCCTCCTCCTACGAGCAGTACTTC.

This clone has just a few counts. The genes are TRBV7-2 and TRBJ2-2, with 7 nucleotides matching TRBD2. Germline loops: CDR1 SGHTA, CDR2 FQGNSA. The CDR3 consists of 15 residues. V lost 1 base and J lost 3; bases outside the gene matches: 2. The CDR3 loop reads CASSLVAGYTGELFF. For the CDR3, the DNA is TGTGCCAGCAGCTTAGTAGCGGGTTACACCGGGGAGCTGTTTTTT.